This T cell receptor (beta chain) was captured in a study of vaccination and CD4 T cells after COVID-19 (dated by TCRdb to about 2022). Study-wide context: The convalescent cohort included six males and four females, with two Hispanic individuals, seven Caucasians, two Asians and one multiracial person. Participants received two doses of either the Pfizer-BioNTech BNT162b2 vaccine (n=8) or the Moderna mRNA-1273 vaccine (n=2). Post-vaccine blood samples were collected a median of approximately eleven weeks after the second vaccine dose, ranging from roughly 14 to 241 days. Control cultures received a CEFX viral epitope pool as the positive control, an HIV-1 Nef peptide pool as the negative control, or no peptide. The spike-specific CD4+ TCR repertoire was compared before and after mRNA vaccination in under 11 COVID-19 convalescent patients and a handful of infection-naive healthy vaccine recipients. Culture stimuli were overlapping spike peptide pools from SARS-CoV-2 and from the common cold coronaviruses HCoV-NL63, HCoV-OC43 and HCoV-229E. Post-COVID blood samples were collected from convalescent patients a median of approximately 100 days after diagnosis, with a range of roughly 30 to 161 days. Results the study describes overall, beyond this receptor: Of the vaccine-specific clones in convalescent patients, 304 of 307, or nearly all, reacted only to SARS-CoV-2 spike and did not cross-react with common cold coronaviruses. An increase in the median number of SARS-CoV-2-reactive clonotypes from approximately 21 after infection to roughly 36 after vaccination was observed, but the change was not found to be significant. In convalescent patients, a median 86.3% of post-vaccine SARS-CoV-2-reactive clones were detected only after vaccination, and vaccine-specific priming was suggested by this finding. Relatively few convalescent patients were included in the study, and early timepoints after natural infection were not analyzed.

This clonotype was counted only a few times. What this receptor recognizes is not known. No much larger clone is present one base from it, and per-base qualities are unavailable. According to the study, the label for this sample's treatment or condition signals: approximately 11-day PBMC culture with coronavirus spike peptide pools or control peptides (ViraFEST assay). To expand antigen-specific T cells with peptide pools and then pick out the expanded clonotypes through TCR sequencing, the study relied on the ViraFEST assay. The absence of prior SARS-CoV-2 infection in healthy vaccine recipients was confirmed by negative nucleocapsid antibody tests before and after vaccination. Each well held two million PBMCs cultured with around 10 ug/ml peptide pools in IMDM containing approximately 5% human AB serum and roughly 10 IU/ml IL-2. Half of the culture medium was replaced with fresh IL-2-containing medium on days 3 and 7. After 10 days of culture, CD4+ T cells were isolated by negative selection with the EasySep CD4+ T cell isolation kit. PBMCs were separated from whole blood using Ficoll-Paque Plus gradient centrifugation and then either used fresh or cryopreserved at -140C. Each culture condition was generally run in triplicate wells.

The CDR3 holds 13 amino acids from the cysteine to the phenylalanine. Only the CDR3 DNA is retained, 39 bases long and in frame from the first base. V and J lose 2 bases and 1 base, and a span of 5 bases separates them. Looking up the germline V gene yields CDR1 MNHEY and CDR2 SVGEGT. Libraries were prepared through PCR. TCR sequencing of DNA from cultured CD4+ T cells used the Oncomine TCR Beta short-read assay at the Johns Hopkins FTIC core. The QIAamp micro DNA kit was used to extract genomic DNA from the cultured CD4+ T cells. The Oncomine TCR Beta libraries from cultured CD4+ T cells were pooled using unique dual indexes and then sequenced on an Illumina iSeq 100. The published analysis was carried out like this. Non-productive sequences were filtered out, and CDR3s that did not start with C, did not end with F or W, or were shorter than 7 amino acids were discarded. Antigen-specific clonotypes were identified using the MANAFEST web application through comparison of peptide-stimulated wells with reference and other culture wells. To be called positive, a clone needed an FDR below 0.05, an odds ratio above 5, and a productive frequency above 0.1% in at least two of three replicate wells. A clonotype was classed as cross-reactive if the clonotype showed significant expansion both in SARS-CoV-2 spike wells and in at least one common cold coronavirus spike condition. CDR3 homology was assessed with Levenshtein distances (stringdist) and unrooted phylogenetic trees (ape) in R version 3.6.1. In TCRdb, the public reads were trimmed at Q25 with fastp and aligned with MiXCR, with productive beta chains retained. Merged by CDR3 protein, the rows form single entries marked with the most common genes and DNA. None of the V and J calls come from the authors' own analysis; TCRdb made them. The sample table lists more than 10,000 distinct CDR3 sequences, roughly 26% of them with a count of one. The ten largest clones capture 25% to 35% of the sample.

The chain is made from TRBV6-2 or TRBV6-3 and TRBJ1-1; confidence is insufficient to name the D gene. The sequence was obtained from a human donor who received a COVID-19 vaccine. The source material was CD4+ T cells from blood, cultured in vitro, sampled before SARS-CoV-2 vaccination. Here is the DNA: TGTGCCAGCAGTTACCCCAGGAACACTGAAGCTTTCTTT. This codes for CASSYPRNTEAFF.